These 22 T cell receptor beta chains were all obtained from the same sample, sequenced in a study of blood T cell repertoires in COVID-19. Produced via immunoSEQ multiplex PCR; TCRdb's table is partial and in-frame only. The sample yields a few hundred thousand clones, approximately 82% seen once. Sequenced material: peripheral blood. These receptors all stem from a man aged 25-45 years who had recovered from COVID-19.

V is TRBV24-1 and J is TRBJ2-1; D ambiguous. Per the germline V gene, CDR1 is KGHDR and CDR2 is SFDVKD. V lost 0 bases and J lost 13, with 12 bases in between. The CDR3 is 13 residues long. The DNA for the CDR3 is TGTGCCACCAGTGATTTGTCAGCAACAGAACAGTTCTTC. Translating it yields CATSDLSATEQFF.

J is TRBJ1-5 and V is TRBV27, with D tentatively TRBD1 (6 bases). Germline V gene sequence: CDR1 MNHEY, CDR2 SMNVEV (reference sequence). This CDR3 is built from 15 residues. V was pared by 8 bases and J by 6 bases, with 20 bases between. CDR3 amino acids: CASQLRGGSSQPQHF. CDR3 sequence (DNA): TGTGCCAGCCAGTTGAGGGGGGGATCGAGTCAGCCCCAGCATTTT.

This rearrangement joins TRBV5-1 to TRBJ2-7, with a tentative D call TRBD2 (6 bases). The CDR3 runs to 12 residues. V was pared by 5 bases and J by 7 bases, with 13 bases between. In germline, CDR1 is SGHRS, CDR2 YFSETQ. The CDR3 region is CASRGGTGEQYF. The CDR3 region has the DNA TGCGCCAGCAGGGGAGGCACGGGGGAGCAGTACTTC. Together with reference TRBV5-1 and TRBJ2-7, the CDR3 gives the full variable domain: KAGVTQTPRYLIKTRGQQVTLSCSPISGHRSVSWYQQTPGQGLQFLFEYFSETQRNKGNFPGRFSGRQFSNSRSEMNVSTLELGDSALYLCASRGGTGEQYFGPGTRLTVT.

V usage is TRBV6-1 and J usage is TRBJ2-1, with TRBD1 matching over 7 bases. The length of the CDR3 is 14 residues. The V gene end was trimmed by 2 bases and the J gene end by 6 bases; junction bases not matched to a gene: 4. Germline CDR1 reads MNHNS; CDR2 reads SASEGT. CDR3 region: CASSESTGINEQFF. The CDR3 bases are TGTGCCAGCAGTGAATCGACAGGGATCAATGAGCAGTTCTTC.

The chain uses TRBV5-6 and TRBJ1-5, with D hard to call. The V and J ends lost 1 base and 3 bases respectively, with 2 bases between them. The CDR3 loop spans 12 amino acids. CDR1 is SGHDT and CDR2 is YYEEEE in the germline V gene. The CDR3: CASSLLNQPQHF. The CDR3 DNA reads TGTGCCAGCAGCTTGCTCAATCAGCCCCAGCATTTT.

The chain couples TRBV5-1 to TRBJ2-7; D is perhaps TRBD1 (5 bases). V dropped 4 bases and J dropped 11 bases, with 19 bases sitting between them. The CDR3 covers 13 residues. The germline V gene has CDR1 SGHRS and CDR2 YFSETQ. In DNA, the CDR3 is TGCGCCAGCAGCGGTGCACAAACAGGATTCGAGTACTTC. The encoded protein is CASSGAQTGFEYF.

The J gene is TRBJ1-2, the V gene TRBV28; the match to TRBD1 covers 11 bases. V gave up 9 bases and J gave up 4 bases; unmatched junction bases: 10. The CDR3 extends over 15 amino acids. Germline CDR1 and CDR2: MDHEN and SYDVKM. This CDR3 is CASKGQGVSFYGYTF. The CDR3, as DNA: TGTGCCAGTAAGGGACAGGGGGTTTCCTTCTATGGCTACACCTTC.

The V and J genes are TRBV2 and TRBJ1-5; TRBD1 might be the D (5 bases). Trimming removed 6 bases from V and 4 bases from J, with 10 bases in between. The V gene's germline CDR1 is SNHLY and CDR2 FYNNEI. The CDR3 runs to 13 residues. The CDR3 sequence: CASSPTENQPQHF. CDR3 DNA: TGTGCCAGCAGCCCGACAGAAAATCAGCCCCAGCATTTT.

In this sample, this clone turned up a few times. DNA of the CDR3: TGTGCCAGCAGCTTAGGATTCCCCGGGGAGACTGAAGCTTTCTTT. Translation gives CASSLGFPGETEAFF. The rearrangement joins TRBV11-1 to TRBJ1-1; D gene unclear. The germline V and J ends were trimmed by 1 base and 5 bases, with 14 bases remaining between them. CDR1 SGHAT and CDR2 FQDESV come from the germline V gene (reference sequence). The length of the CDR3 is 15 residues.

The rearrangement uses TRBV18 and TRBJ2-3; D possibly corresponds to TRBD1 (6 bases). The CDR3 extends over 14 amino acids. Trimming pared 3 bases from V and 4 bases from J, leaving 11 bases between. Looked up from germline, CDR1 is KGHSH and CDR2 is LQKENI. The CDR3 bases are TGTGCCAGCTCACCCCCAGGGGCCCCAGATACGCAGTATTTT. It is translated as CASSPPGAPDTQYF.

This clone was picked up one time. The chain couples TRBV5-1 to TRBJ2-1; TRBD2 matches 13 bases. CDR3 length: 15 residues. The germline V gene encodes CDR1 SGHRS and CDR2 YFSETQ. Trimming took 4 bases from V and 9 from J; bases not matched to a gene: 7. CDR3: CASSLTSGGAGEQFF. The CDR3 coding sequence is TGCGCCAGCAGCCTTACTAGCGGGGGGGCCGGTGAGCAGTTCTTC.

There are a few counts of this clone. The CDR3 reads CASSSGGGASYGYTF. CDR3 DNA: TGCGCCAGCAGCTCGGGCGGGGGAGCGTCCTATGGCTACACCTTC. The chain links TRBV5-1 to TRBJ1-2; maybe TRBD1 (5 bases). CDR1 and CDR2 from the germline V gene are SGHRS and YFSETQ. Deletions cut 3 bases from V and 4 bases from J, with 16 bases between. CDR3 length: 15 amino acids. The complete variable domain, with remaining parts taken from reference TRBV5-1 and TRBJ1-2, reads KAGVTQTPRYLIKTRGQQVTLSCSPISGHRSVSWYQQTPGQGLQFLFEYFSETQRNKGNFPGRFSGRQFSNSRSEMNVSTLELGDSALYLCASSSGGGASYGYTFGSGTRLTVV.

This chain links TRBV6-6 with TRBJ1-1; 7 bases fit TRBD1. V lost 6 bases, J lost 0 bases, and 10 bases stayed unmatched. Germline CDR1 and CDR2: MNHNY and SVGAGI (reference sequence). CDR3 length equals 16 residues. CDR3: CASSRRGQYLNTEAFF. The CDR3 DNA reads as TGTGCCAGCAGCCGGCGGGGACAGTACTTGAACACTGAAGCTTTCTTT.

The J gene is TRBJ2-2, the V gene TRBV9; 7 bases are shared with TRBD1. After removal of 0 bases from V and 5 bases from J, the junction contained 4 bases not matched to a gene. CDR3 size: 15 residues. CDR1 and CDR2 (germline): SGDLS, YYNGEE. CDR3 residues: CASSVVGGGTGELFF. CDR3 DNA sequence: TGTGCCAGCAGCGTAGTAGGGGGCGGAACCGGGGAGCTGTTTTTT. Supplemented by reference TRBV9 and TRBJ2-2, the full variable domain reads DSGVTQTPKHLITATGQRVTLRCSPRSGDLSVYWYQQSLDQGLQFLIQYYNGEERAKGNILERFSAQQFPDLHSELNLSSLELGDSALYFCASSVVGGGTGELFFGEGSRLTVL.

This clone was found once. V and J are TRBV10-3 and TRBJ1-2, with 7 positions matching TRBD1. J was trimmed by 6 bases and V by 1 base; bases with no gene match: 2. The germline V gene encodes CDR1 ENHRY and CDR2 SYGVKD. The CDR3 runs 13 residues. CDR3 nucleotide sequence: TGTGCCATCAGTGAGTGGGACAGAGATGGCTACACCTTC. Residues: CAISEWDRDGYTF.

The rearrangement joins TRBV4-1 to TRBJ2-3; 11 positions match TRBD2. The CDR3 runs 16 residues. Losses at the gene ends were 1 base for V and 6 bases for J; bases not matched to a gene: 6. Germline V gives CDR1 MGHRA, CDR2 YSYEKL. The CDR3 DNA is TGCGCCAGCAGCCAAGGACTAGCGGGGTTGAGGGATACGCAGTATTTT. Protein sequence: CASSQGLAGLRDTQYF.

This chain uses TRBV7-8 with TRBJ1-1; no clear D. Trimming removed 5 bases at V and 2 bases at J, with 9 bases between. Germline loops: CDR1 SGHVS, CDR2 FQNEAQ. The CDR3 has 13 residues. Written as DNA, the CDR3 is TGTGCCAGCAGCACGACACTTAACACTGAAGCTTTCTTT. It yields the protein CASSTTLNTEAFF.

The J gene is TRBJ1-1, the V gene TRBV7-6; 7 bases agree with TRBD1. The V and J ends lost 1 base and 8 bases, in that order; junction bases with no gene match: 4. Germline values: CDR1 SGHVS, CDR2 FNYEAQ. The CDR3 has 13 amino acids. The CDR3 loop reads CASSLDSRGEAFF. CDR3 DNA: TGTGCCAGCAGCTTAGATTCCAGGGGGGAAGCTTTCTTT.

The CDR3 DNA follows: TGTGCCATCAGTGACTCGGGCAGGACTGGGGCCTACGAGCAGTACTTC. It encodes CAISDSGRTGAYEQYF. J is TRBJ2-7 and V is TRBV10-3; TRBD2 might be the D (5 bases). The CDR3 sequence is 16 residues long. Germline V gene sequence: CDR1 ENHRY, CDR2 SYGVKD. Trimming cost V 3 bases and J 2 bases, with 17 bases left between them.

This sequence joins TRBV6-1 and TRBJ2-1, with 9 bases fitting TRBD2. Germline-derived CDR1 and CDR2 are MNHNS and SASEGT. V lost 1 base, J lost 0 bases, and 16 bases stayed unmatched. The CDR3 consists of 21 residues. CDR3 in DNA: TGTGCCAGCAGTGAAGGGGTCGGGACTAGCCGTAAAAGTAGCTCCTACAATGAGCAGTTCTTC. Translated: CASSEGVGTSRKSSSYNEQFF.

The gene calls are TRBV5-4 and TRBJ2-4, with a possible D match to TRBD1 (6 bases). The CDR3 spans 14 residues. V was shortened by 4 bases and J by 8 bases, with 16 bases between the two germline ends. CDR1 SGHNT and CDR2 YYREEE come from the germline V gene (reference sequence). For the CDR3, the DNA is TGTGCCAGCAGCGGAGTGGGGGCCGCTGACATTCAGTACTTC. Translated: CASSGVGAADIQYF.

This clone was detected many times. This rearrangement joins TRBV7-3 to TRBJ2-5; D might be TRBD2 (6 bases). CDR3 size: 13 residues. From germline, CDR1 is SGHTA and CDR2 FQGTGA. V was clipped by 3 bases and J by 5 bases, with 10 bases between them. The CDR3 coding sequence is TGTGCCAGCAGCTTGGGGGGATGGGAGACCCAGTACTTC. This encodes CASSLGGWETQYF.